A selection of T cell receptor beta chains follows, all from one sample in a study of blood T cell repertoires in COVID-19. Here immunoSEQ multiplex PCR was the method, and the copy in TCRdb shows in-frame clones only, minus some. The sample consists of around 78,000 clones, under 90% of them appearing once. Sequences were obtained from peripheral blood. Source of these receptors: a man between 65 and 85 years old with active or convalescent COVID-19. CDR3s include the opening cysteine and the closing phenylalanine or tryptophan. D genes are given only for firm matches. Only some rows state a clone size, as once, few, many or a class for expanded clones.

d_call j_call clone_size v_call cdr3_aa cdr3_nt
- TRBJ1-3 - TRBV7-9 CASSYERVSGNTIYF TGTGCCAGCAGCTATGAGCGGGTCTCTGGAAACACCATATATTTT
TRBD2 TRBJ2-1 - TRBV5-1 CASRGLAQGEQFF TGCGCCAGCAGGGGACTAGCGCAAGGTGAGCAGTTCTTC
- TRBJ2-2 few TRBV6-1 CASSEGTVNTGELFF TGTGCCAGCAGTGAAGGGACAGTGAACACCGGGGAGCTGTTTTTT
- TRBJ1-3 - TRBV6-5 CASSYSSGSGNTIYF TGTGCCAGCAGTTACTCATCAGGGTCTGGAAACACCATATATTTT
TRBD2 TRBJ2-1 once TRBV5-1 CASRTGTSGTEQFF TGCGCCAGCAGAACCGGGACTAGCGGCACGGAGCAGTTCTTC
TRBD2 TRBJ2-1 - TRBV19 CASSAGLDSYNEQFF TGTGCCAGTAGTGCGGGACTAGACTCCTACAATGAGCAGTTCTTC
TRBD2 TRBJ2-1 - TRBV18 CASSLRTSGSSYNEQFF TGTGCCAGCTCACTCCGGACTAGCGGGAGCTCCTACAATGAGCAGTTCTTC
TRBD2 TRBJ2-1 - TRBV27 CASSLLRAGDEQFF TGTGCCAGCAGTTTATTGCGCGCGGGGGATGAGCAGTTCTTC
TRBD1 TRBJ1-2 - TRBV6-5 CASSQQGGVYGYTF TGTGCCAGCAGCCAACAGGGGGGGGTCTATGGCTACACCTTC
- TRBJ2-3 - TRBV19 CASKPIRGDTQYF TGTGCCAGTAAACCAATTCGAGGGGATACGCAGTATTTT
- TRBJ1-1 - TRBV3-1/TRBV3-2 CASSEGRPSRYTEAFF TGTGCCAGCAGCGAAGGCAGGCCCTCCAGGTACACTGAAGCTTTCTTT
TRBD2 TRBJ2-3 - TRBV5-1 CASSFGGTTDTQYF TGCGCCAGCAGCTTCGGGGGGACCACAGATACGCAGTATTTT
- TRBJ1-6 - TRBV2 CASSELQGYSPLHF TGTGCCAGCAGTGAATTACAGGGTTATTCACCCCTCCACTTT
TRBD1 TRBJ1-2 - TRBV19 CASGTGTGIYGYTF TGTGCCAGTGGTACCGGGACAGGGATCTATGGCTACACCTTC
TRBD1 TRBJ1-1 - TRBV29-1 CSSLGDRNTEAFF TGCAGCTCCCTGGGGGACAGGAACACTGAAGCTTTCTTT
- TRBJ1-5 - TRBV3-1/TRBV3-2 CASSQASQNQPQHF TGTGCCAGCAGCCAAGCGAGCCAAAATCAGCCCCAGCATTTT
TRBD2 TRBJ2-1 once TRBV11-3 CASSSIAGEGSYNEQFF TGTGCCAGCAGCTCAATAGCGGGAGAGGGGTCCTACAATGAGCAGTTCTTC
- TRBJ2-3 - TRBV29-1 CSVELGRLTDTQYF TGCAGCGTTGAGTTAGGCAGACTCACAGATACGCAGTATTTT
- TRBJ2-1 - TRBV5-1 CASSLAPPQNEQFF TGCGCCAGCAGCTTGGCCCCTCCACAAAATGAGCAGTTCTTC
TRBD1 TRBJ1-6 - TRBV11-2 CASSRDSKYSPLHF TGTGCCAGCAGCAGGGACAGCAAATACTCACCCCTCCACTTT
- TRBJ1-6 - TRBV2 CASSEAAGNNSPLHF TGTGCCAGCAGTGAAGCGGCGGGAAATAATTCACCCCTCCACTTT
- TRBJ1-5 few TRBV28 CASTSVGANQPQHF TGTGCCAGCACCTCCGTGGGGGCAAATCAGCCCCAGCATTTT
- TRBJ2-7 - TRBV6-1 CASSEQGTHEQYF TGTGCCAGCAGTGAACAGGGTACTCACGAGCAGTACTTC
- TRBJ1-4 - TRBV6-5 CASSSRTEKLFF TGTGCCAGCAGCTCAAGGACAGAAAAACTGTTTTTT
TRBD2 TRBJ2-7 - TRBV7-2 CASSLTSGSFHEQYF TGTGCCAGCAGCTTGACTAGCGGGAGTTTCCACGAGCAGTACTTC
TRBD1 TRBJ1-1 - TRBV2 CASRDGTGPTEAFF TGTGCCAGCAGAGATGGGACAGGGCCCACTGAAGCTTTCTTT
- TRBJ1-1 - TRBV7-2 CASTGRGGTEAFF TGTGCCAGCACCGGTCGGGGAGGCACTGAAGCTTTCTTT
TRBD2 TRBJ2-5 - TRBV18 CASSPRGSPWGETQYF TGTGCCAGCTCACCACGCGGGAGTCCCTGGGGGGAGACCCAGTACTTC
- TRBJ2-1 few TRBV29-1 CSVVPADYNEQFF TGCAGCGTTGTACCAGCGGACTACAATGAGCAGTTCTTC
- TRBJ2-1 - TRBV29-1 CSVDLVTTGGEQFF TGCAGCGTTGATTTGGTGACCACCGGCGGTGAGCAGTTCTTC
- TRBJ1-1 - TRBV2 CASSDGQRMNTEAFF TGTGCCAGCAGTGACGGACAGCGCATGAACACTGAAGCTTTCTTT
TRBD1 TRBJ2-2 - TRBV5-4 CASSLTRGRGELFF TGTGCCAGCAGCTTGACGAGGGGGCGCGGGGAGCTGTTTTTT
TRBD2 TRBJ2-3 - TRBV5-4 CASSPSLRGGTDTQYF TGTGCCAGCAGCCCTTCTTTACGGGGGGGCACAGATACGCAGTATTTT
TRBD1 TRBJ1-1 - TRBV28 CASRTGPEAFF TGTGCCAGCCGGACAGGGCCTGAAGCTTTCTTT
- TRBJ1-2 - TRBV18 CASSPVWGDNYGYTF TGTGCCAGCTCACCGGTCTGGGGAGATAACTATGGCTACACCTTC
- TRBJ1-2 - TRBV9 CASSVEWGGAGYGYTF TGTGCCAGCAGCGTAGAATGGGGGGGCGCCGGCTATGGCTACACCTTC
TRBD2 TRBJ2-5 - TRBV5-4 CASSKRVASGSGETQYF TGTGCCAGCAGCAAAAGGGTGGCTAGCGGGAGTGGTGAGACCCAGTACTTC
TRBD1 TRBJ1-5 - TRBV2 CASSGQGAPQPQHF TGTGCCAGCAGTGGACAGGGGGCGCCCCAGCCCCAGCATTTT
- TRBJ1-3 - TRBV7-9 CASSPEWTVGPGNTIYF TGTGCCAGCAGCCCCGAATGGACAGTTGGTCCTGGAAACACCATATATTTT
- TRBJ1-2 - TRBV2 CASRPGWTANYGYTF TGTGCCAGCAGACCGGGATGGACCGCTAACTATGGCTACACCTTC
- TRBJ2-7 - TRBV28 CASSLTGYEQYF TGTGCCAGCAGCCTTACCGGCTACGAGCAGTACTTC
- TRBJ1-3 - TRBV10-3 CAISVSGAGNTIYF TGTGCCATCAGTGTATCAGGGGCTGGAAACACCATATATTTT
- TRBJ1-5 - TRBV30 CAWSVGSSGNQPQHF TGTGCCTGGAGTGTAGGCAGTAGCGGCAATCAGCCCCAGCATTTT
- TRBJ1-2 - TRBV28 CASNFGTGTTF -
TRBD1 TRBJ2-1 - TRBV5-1 CASSGQVENEQFF TGCGCCAGCAGCGGACAGGTGGAGAATGAGCAGTTCTTC
- TRBJ2-5 - TRBV18 CASSSRVFQETQYF TGTGCCAGCTCGTCCAGGGTTTTCCAAGAGACCCAGTACTTC